This T cell receptor (beta chain) was identified during a study of shared clonotypes between healthy human individuals. Assay: immunoSEQ multiplex PCR; the TCRdb copy retains only in-frame clones and omits some. The sample shows roughly 380,000 clones, roughly 96% of them seen only once. Trimming shortened V by 1 base and J by 4 bases, and 5 bases separated the two germline ends. Germline V gene lookup returns CDR1 SNHLY and CDR2 FYNNEI. CDR3 length equals 13 residues. Comment on this clone: This CDR3 is also generated by other DNA sequences in the sample.

The sample taken for sequencing was memory CD8+ T cells sorted from blood. The subset: CD45RO+ cells pooled with CCR7-negative TemRA cells. The sequence was obtained from a man in his thirties or forties in good health. The J gene is TRBJ1-5, the V gene TRBV2; D is unclear. CDR3 loop: CASSEDRNQPQHF. CDR3 coding DNA: TGTGCCAGCAGTGAAGACCGAAATCAGCCCCAGCATTTT.